This TCR beta chain was sequenced in a study of technical replicates of blood from a few donors. Germline lookup yields CDR1 MNHEY and CDR2 SVGAGI. The CDR3 is made up of 12 amino acids. V trimming: 5 bases; J trimming: 9 bases; junction bases outside the gene matches: 6. Sequencing used immunoSEQ multiplex PCR; TCRdb keeps in-frame clones, though not all of them. The top ten clones hold roughly 11% of a sample with approximately 15,000 clones, over 80% of them seen once. This receptor was obtained from a human donor in good health. The sample taken for sequencing was PBMCs. The chain recombines TRBV6-5 with TRBJ2-7, with 8 nucleotides matching TRBD1. DNA for the CDR3: TGTGCCAGCAGTCCTACAGGGGGGACGCAGTACTTC. Translation gives CASSPTGGTQYF.